This T cell receptor (beta chain) was sequenced during a study of response to subunit inactivated influenza vaccine. The study's findings and limits: That few new T cells are recruited by each seasonal influenza vaccination was the authors' suggestion.

Via MiXCR, TCRdb re-called the RT-PCR reads, giving one row per CDR3 protein. The table has under 800,000 distinct CDR3 sequences, approximately 13% seen once. Concerning this clonotype: Its antigen is unidentified.

The CDR3 has 14 residues. Trimming shortened V by 9 bases and J by 0 bases, and 9 bases separated the two germline ends. Germline loops: CDR1 MNHEY, CDR2 SVGEGT. This chain links TRBV6-2 or TRBV6-3 with TRBJ2-6; the D is unclear. The TCR comes from a man in his fifties or sixties who received an inactivated influenza vaccine. The source was PBMCs from blood, collected 14 to 15 days before vaccination. CDR3 residues: CASRDLSGANVLTF. For the CDR3, the DNA is TGTGCCAGTCGAGACCTCTCTGGGGCCAACGTCCTGACTTTC.